This T cell receptor (beta chain) appears in the sequencing data of a study of cytomegalovirus exposure and HLA in healthy donors. Concerning this clone itself: What it recognizes is unknown.

Donors were drawn from the approximately 120-subject validation cohort, separate from the approximately 680-subject first cohort. Sequencing was performed with immunoSEQ multiplex PCR; in TCRdb, only in-frame clones are kept and a portion is missing. The data contain 95,000 to 150,000 clones, 88% of them seen just once; the ten biggest clones take up 6% to 7%. Regarding the study as a whole: Most TCR sequences were seen very rarely across donors, but some public TCRs occurred in many.

Sequences were obtained from PBMCs. This TCR was sampled from a woman aged 18-35 years in good health and CMV-seropositive.

CDR3 bases: TGTGCCAGCAGGAGGGACAGAACAGACGAGCAGTACTTC. It encodes CASRRDRTDEQYF. The chain has TRBV2 and TRBJ2-7; 7 nucleotides line up with TRBD1. Germline CDR1 reads SNHLY; CDR2 reads FYNNEI. The CDR3 contains 13 residues. J lost 5 bases, V lost 6 bases, and 7 bases had no gene match.